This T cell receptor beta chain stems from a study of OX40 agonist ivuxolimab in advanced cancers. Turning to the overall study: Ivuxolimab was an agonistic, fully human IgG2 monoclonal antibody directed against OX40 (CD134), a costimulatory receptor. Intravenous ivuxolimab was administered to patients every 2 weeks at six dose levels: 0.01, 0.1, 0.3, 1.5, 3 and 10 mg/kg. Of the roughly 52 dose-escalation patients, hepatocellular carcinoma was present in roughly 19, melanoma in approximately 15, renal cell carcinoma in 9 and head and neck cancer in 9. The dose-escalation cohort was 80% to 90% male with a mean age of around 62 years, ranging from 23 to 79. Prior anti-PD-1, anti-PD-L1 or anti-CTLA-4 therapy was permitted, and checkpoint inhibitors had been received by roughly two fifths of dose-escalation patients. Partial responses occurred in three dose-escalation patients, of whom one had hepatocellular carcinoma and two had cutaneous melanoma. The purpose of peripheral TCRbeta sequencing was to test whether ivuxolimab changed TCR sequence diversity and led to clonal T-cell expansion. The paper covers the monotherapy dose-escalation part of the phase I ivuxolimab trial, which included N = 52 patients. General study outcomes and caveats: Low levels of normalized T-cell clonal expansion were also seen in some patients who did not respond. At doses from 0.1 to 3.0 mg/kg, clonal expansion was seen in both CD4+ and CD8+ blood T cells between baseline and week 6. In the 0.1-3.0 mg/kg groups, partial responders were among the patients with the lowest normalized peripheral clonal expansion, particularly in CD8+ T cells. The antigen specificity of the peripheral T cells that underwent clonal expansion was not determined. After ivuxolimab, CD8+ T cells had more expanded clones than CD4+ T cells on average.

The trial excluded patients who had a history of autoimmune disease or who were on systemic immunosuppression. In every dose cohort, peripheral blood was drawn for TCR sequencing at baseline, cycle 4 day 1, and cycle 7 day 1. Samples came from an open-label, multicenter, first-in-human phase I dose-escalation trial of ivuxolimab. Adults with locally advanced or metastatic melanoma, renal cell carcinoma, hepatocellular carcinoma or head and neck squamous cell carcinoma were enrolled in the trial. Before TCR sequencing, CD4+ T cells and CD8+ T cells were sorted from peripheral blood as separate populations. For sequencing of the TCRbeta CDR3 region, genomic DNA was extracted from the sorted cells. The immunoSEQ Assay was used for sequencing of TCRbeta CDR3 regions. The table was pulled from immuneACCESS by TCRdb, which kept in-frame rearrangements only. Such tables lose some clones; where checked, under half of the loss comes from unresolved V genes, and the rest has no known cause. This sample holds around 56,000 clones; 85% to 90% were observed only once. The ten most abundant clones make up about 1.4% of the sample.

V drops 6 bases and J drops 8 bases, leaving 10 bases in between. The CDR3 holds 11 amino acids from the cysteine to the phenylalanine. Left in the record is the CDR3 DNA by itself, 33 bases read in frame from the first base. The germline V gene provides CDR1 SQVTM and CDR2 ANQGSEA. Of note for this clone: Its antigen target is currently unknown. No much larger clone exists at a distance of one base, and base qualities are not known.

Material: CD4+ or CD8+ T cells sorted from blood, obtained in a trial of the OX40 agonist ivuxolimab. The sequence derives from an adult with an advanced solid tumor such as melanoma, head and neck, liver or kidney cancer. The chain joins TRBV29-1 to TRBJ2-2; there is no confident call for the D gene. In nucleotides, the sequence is TGCAGCGTGAGAAGCACGGGGGAGCTGTTTTTT. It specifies CSVRSTGELFF.